The 14 T cell receptor beta chains reported below all come from one sample, sequenced in a study of response to subunit inactivated influenza vaccine. One entry per CDR3 protein results from TCRdb running MiXCR on the RT-PCR reads. The table includes more than 550,000 distinct CDR3 sequences, approximately 11% detected once. The sample also formed part of further work on T cells expressing NK-cell markers. That work states: It was by 5'RACE template switching with UMIs that TCR beta cDNA was made.

The material sequenced was PBMCs from blood, taken on the day of vaccination. These receptors came from a man between 50 and 59 years old who received an inactivated influenza vaccine.

The chain has TRBV18 and TRBJ2-5; no definite D call. The CDR3 totals 14 residues. V lost 5 bases to trimming and J lost 4 bases, with 14 bases between them. CDR1 and CDR2 from the germline V gene are KGHSH and LQKENI. The CDR3 DNA reads as TGTGCCAGCTCATCTACTCAGGCAGGAGAGACCCAGTACTTC. Protein product: CASSSTQAGETQYF.

This clonotype appeared a few times. V gene TRBV12-3 or TRBV12-4 combines with J gene TRBJ2-4; tentative D call: TRBD1 (6 bases). CDR3 length equals 13 residues. V shed 2 bases and J shed 8 bases, with 10 bases lying between them. The CDR3 protein is CASSLHRVDIQYF. As DNA, the CDR3 is TGTGCCAGCAGTTTACACAGGGTGGACATTCAGTACTTC.

On this clonotype itself: Germline and junction disagree at one end, which may indicate a read error. The genes are TRBV7-2 and TRBJ2-4; D is possibly TRBD1 (6 bases). Germline V CDR1 and CDR2: SGHTA, FQGNSA. The CDR3 sequence is 16 residues long. The CDR3 DNA is TGTGCCAGCAGCCAGGACAGCTCCATAGCCAAAAGCATTCAGTACTTC. Encoded protein: CASSQDSSIAKSIQYF.

This clonotype has just a few counts. The rearrangement uses TRBV7-3 and TRBJ2-1; D perhaps matches TRBD1 (5 bases). V was trimmed by 4 bases and J by 8 bases, leaving 12 bases between them. Germline loops: CDR1 SGHTA, CDR2 FQGTGA. The CDR3 sequence is 13 residues long. The CDR3 coding sequence is TGTGCCAGCAGCTATGACCGCAGGGATGAGCAGTTCTTC. This codes for CASSYDRRDEQFF.

This clonotype was counted a few times. The V gene is TRBV12-3 or TRBV12-4, the J gene TRBJ2-1; 12 bases fit TRBD2. CDR3 length equals 13 residues. Losses at the gene ends were 7 bases for V and 8 bases for J; bases not matched to a gene: 3. The CDR3 here is CASMTSGSYEQFF. The CDR3 DNA reads as TGTGCCAGCATGACTAGCGGGAGTTATGAGCAGTTCTTC.

V gene TRBV10-3 combines with J gene TRBJ2-1; D is perhaps TRBD1 or TRBD2 (5 bases each). Trimming removed 5 bases at V and 2 bases at J, with 16 bases between. Germline V CDR1 and CDR2: ENHRY, SYGVKD. This CDR3 spans 16 amino acids. This CDR3 is CAISRGQDLPYNEQFF. DNA for the CDR3: TGTGCCATCAGTCGGGGCCAGGACCTACCCTACAATGAGCAGTTCTTC.

The chain recombines TRBV4-3 with TRBJ2-5; no reliable D call. CDR1 is LGHNA, CDR2 YSLEER, per germline. The ends were cut back, 1 base at V and 0 bases at J, with 9 bases in the middle. The CDR3 is 15 amino acids. CDR3 amino acids: CASSQGPADQETQYF. CDR3 bases: TGCGCCAGCAGCCAAGGTCCGGCAGACCAAGAGACCCAGTACTTC.

V usage is TRBV20-1 and J usage is TRBJ2-7; 7 positions match TRBD1. J was trimmed by 3 bases and V by 3 bases; bases with no gene match: 8. Germline V CDR1 and CDR2: DFQATT, SNEGSKA (reference sequence). This CDR3 contains 14 residues. The CDR3 protein is CSASQRDSNYEQYF. DNA of the CDR3: TGCAGTGCTAGTCAACGGGACAGTAACTACGAGCAGTACTTC.

This clonotype was detected many times. The V call is TRBV12-3 or TRBV12-4, the J call TRBJ2-1; D may be TRBD2 (6 bases). The CDR3 covers 12 residues. Trimming stripped 5 bases from V and 9 bases from J, with 11 bases between. CDR3 in amino acids: CASSLSGAEQFF. CDR3 DNA: TGTGCCAGCAGTCTTAGCGGAGCTGAGCAGTTCTTC.

The V gene is TRBV3-1, the J gene TRBJ2-6; D remains unclear. The germline CDR1 and CDR2 sequences are LGHDT and YNNKEL (reference sequence). This CDR3 has 17 amino acids. The V end lost 11 bases, the J end lost 0 bases, and 20 bases lay between the germline ends. CDR3 coding DNA: TGTGCCTTCTGTTTATCAGGTCACGCCTCTGGGGCCAACGTCCTGACTTTC. This sequence encodes CAFCLSGHASGANVLTF.

This sequence joins TRBV12-3 or TRBV12-4 and TRBJ1-2; a weak D match, TRBD1 (5 bases). The CDR3 is made up of 16 amino acids. Trimming took 2 bases from V and 4 from J, leaving 17 bases between them. CDR3 in amino acids: CASSLSETGGFYGYTF. In nucleotides, the CDR3 is TGTGCCAGCAGTTTATCCGAGACTGGGGGATTCTATGGCTACACCTTC.

This clonotype was counted only a few times. This sequence joins TRBV5-1 and TRBJ2-2, with D possibly TRBD1 on 7 matching bases. Germline V gene lookup returns CDR1 SGHRS and CDR2 YFSETQ. The CDR3 sequence is 15 residues long. Trimming pared 0 bases from V and 7 bases from J, leaving 13 bases between. In DNA, the CDR3 is TGCGCCAGCAGCTTGGAGTCAGGGGGGATCGGGGAGCTGTTTTTT. Translating it yields CASSLESGGIGELFF.

This clonotype was seen repeatedly, ten times or more. This rearrangement joins TRBV20-1 to TRBJ2-1; unclear D gene. From germline, CDR1 is DFQATT and CDR2 SNEGSKA (reference sequence). V lost 5 bases and J lost 8, with 10 bases in between. This CDR3 has 11 residues. The CDR3 spells CSARWNYEQFF. CDR3 sequence (DNA): TGCAGTGCTCGATGGAACTATGAGCAGTTCTTC.

In its sample, this clonotype was seen a few times. The chain carries TRBV7-2 and TRBJ2-5; a weak D match, TRBD2 (5 bases). The length of the CDR3 is 15 residues. Germline V gene sequence: CDR1 SGHTA, CDR2 FQGNSA. Trimming removed 3 bases at V and 5 bases at J, with 16 bases between. The CDR3 sequence is CASSFISSSLETQYF. DNA of the CDR3: TGTGCCAGCAGCTTTATCTCGTCTAGCCTTGAGACCCAGTACTTC. Based on the CDR3 plus reference TRBV7-2 and TRBJ2-5, the full variable domain is GAGVSQSPSNKVTEKGKDVELRCDPISGHTALYWYRQSLGQGLEFLIYFQGNSAPDKSGLPSDRFSAERTGGSVSTLTIQRTQQEDSAVYLCASSFISSSLETQYFGPGTRLLVL.